The 31 T cell receptor beta chains in this list originate from one sample, sequenced in a study of shared clonotypes between healthy human individuals. Produced via immunoSEQ multiplex PCR; TCRdb's table is partial and in-frame only. The sample has under 2,500,000 clones; about 94% are singletons. Sequencing was done on a sample of naive CD4+ T cells sorted from blood. The subset denotes: CD45RA+ positively selected. Receptors originate from a man between 18 and 35 years old in good health.

V and J are TRBV9 and TRBJ2-2; the D is unclear. The CDR3 is 16 amino acids. V was pared by 0 bases and J by 0 bases, with 9 bases between. The germline gives CDR1 SGDLS, CDR2 YYNGEE. CDR3 bases: TGTGCCAGCAGCGTAGATCCAACTACGAACACCGGGGAGCTGTTTTTT. It codes for CASSVDPTTNTGELFF.

The chain joins TRBV6-5 to TRBJ2-7, with D perhaps TRBD2 (6 bases). The V gene lost 6 bases and the J gene lost 0 bases, with 12 bases spanning the gap. The CDR3 runs 14 residues. The germline CDR1 and CDR2 sequences are MNHEY and SVGAGI. The CDR3 nucleotides are TGTGCCAGCAGCTTAGCGCGGGACTCCTACGAGCAGTACTTC. Translating gives CASSLARDSYEQYF.

This chain connects TRBV11-2 to TRBJ1-1, with D possibly matching TRBD1 (5 bases). The CDR3 sequence is 12 residues long. Germline CDR1 SGHAT, CDR2 FQNNGV. V gave up 1 base and J gave up 13 bases, with 13 bases separating them. CDR3 amino acids: CASSLGGTAIFF. CDR3 DNA: TGTGCCAGCAGCTTAGGGGGGACGGCTATTTTCTTT.

The chain has TRBV20-1 and TRBJ1-1; possibly TRBD1 for D (6 bases). Germline CDR1 DFQATT, CDR2 SNEGSKA (reference sequence). The CDR3 runs to 11 residues. V dropped 6 bases and J dropped 9 bases, with 14 bases sitting between them. The CDR3 region is CSAKRGGQAFF. The CDR3 DNA sequence: TGCAGTGCCAAACGTGGGGGCCAAGCTTTCTTT.

CDR3 sequence (DNA): TGTGCCAGCAGCAAGACCGGGACGGGGTCACCCCTCCACTTT. This encodes CASSKTGTGSPLHF. The rearrangement uses TRBV7-9 and TRBJ1-6; D possibly corresponds to TRBD1 (5 bases). Germline CDR1 reads SEHNR; CDR2 reads FQNEAQ (reference sequence). The CDR3 covers 14 residues. Trimming shortened V by 5 bases and J by 10 bases, and 15 bases separated the two germline ends.

The chain has TRBV6-5 and TRBJ2-3, with 7 bases that match TRBD1. Germline CDR1 and CDR2: MNHEY and SVGAGI. Germline trimming cut 3 bases from V and 8 bases from J; bases unmatched to any gene: 8. The CDR3 is 14 residues long. The CDR3 nucleotides read TGTGCCAGCAGTTATGGCAGGGACAGCCCTACGCAGTATTTT. Amino acids: CASSYGRDSPTQYF.

This chain links TRBV27 with TRBJ2-6; no clear D gene. Deletions cut 3 bases from V and 4 bases from J, with 16 bases between. The CDR3 consists of 17 residues. CDR1 MNHEY and CDR2 SMNVEV come from the germline V gene (reference sequence). The CDR3 region is CASSLGSPVSGANVLTF. Written as DNA, the CDR3 is TGTGCCAGCAGTTTGGGCAGCCCCGTTTCCGGGGCCAACGTCCTGACTTTC.

This clone appeared once. J is TRBJ2-1 and V is TRBV28; 8 bases line up with TRBD2. The CDR3 loop spans 14 amino acids. The V segment lost 10 bases and the J segment 2 bases; nucleotides outside the gene matches: 7. Germline V gene lookup returns CDR1 MDHEN and CDR2 SYDVKM. The CDR3 spells CATKAGETYNEQFF. The CDR3 DNA sequence: TGTGCCACCAAAGCGGGAGAAACCTACAATGAGCAGTTCTTC.

The rearrangement joins TRBV2 to TRBJ2-6, with 8 positions matching TRBD1. The CDR3 covers 16 residues. V trimming: 6 bases; J trimming: 1 base; junction bases outside the gene matches: 5. Germline-derived CDR1 and CDR2 are SNHLY and FYNNEI. CDR3 residues: CASRDRESSGANVLTF. Written as DNA, the CDR3 is TGTGCCAGCAGGGACAGGGAGTCTTCTGGGGCCAACGTCCTGACTTTC.

This clone occurred once. The gene calls are TRBV9 and TRBJ2-2; 7 bases line up with TRBD2. Germline V lookup: CDR1 SGDLS, CDR2 YYNGEE. With 0 bases clipped from V and 4 bases from J, the junction kept 6 bases outside the gene matches. The CDR3 totals 16 residues. CDR3 loop: CASSVGAGELTGELFF. In DNA, the CDR3 is TGTGCCAGCAGCGTAGGGGCGGGAGAGCTCACCGGGGAGCTGTTTTTT.

The rearrangement links TRBV4-2 to TRBJ2-7; D ambiguous. CDR3 size: 12 residues. Trimming shortened V by 0 bases and J by 6 bases, and 6 bases separated the two germline ends. In germline, CDR1 is LGHNA, CDR2 YNFKEQ. CDR3 in amino acids: CASSQDAAEQYF. The CDR3 DNA reads as TGTGCCAGCAGCCAAGATGCCGCCGAGCAGTACTTC.

The chain links TRBV10-3 to TRBJ2-3; 10 bases fit TRBD2. Germline V gene data show CDR1 as ENHRY and CDR2 as SYGVKD. This CDR3 comprises 16 residues. J was trimmed by 3 bases and V by 2 bases; bases with no gene match: 5. The CDR3 region has the DNA TGTGCCATCAGTGAGGTAGCGGGAGGATCGACAGATACGCAGTATTTT. Translation: CAISEVAGGSTDTQYF.

This chain connects TRBV19 to TRBJ2-7; 9 bases are shared with TRBD1. Germline CDR1 LNHDA, CDR2 SQIVND (reference sequence). With 3 bases clipped from V and 4 bases from J, the junction kept 7 bases outside the gene matches. The CDR3 totals 15 residues. CDR3 DNA sequence: TGTGCCAGTAGTATCCCGGGACAGGGTCGATACGAGCAGTACTTC. It yields the protein CASSIPGQGRYEQYF.

This clone was recorded only once. The chain has TRBV4-1 and TRBJ2-1, with D possibly called TRBD1 or TRBD2 (5 bases each). This CDR3 is 16 amino acids long. V gave up 1 base and J gave up 8 bases, with 18 bases separating them. Germline loops: CDR1 MGHRA, CDR2 YSYEKL. For the CDR3, the DNA is TGCGCCAGCAGCCAAGTACCGAGGGGTACGCGGGATGAGCAGTTCTTC. Protein product: CASSQVPRGTRDEQFF.

The V gene is TRBV10-2, the J gene TRBJ1-4; perhaps TRBD1 as D (5 bases). V lost 6 bases and J lost 3, with 17 bases in between. The CDR3 contains 16 residues. Germline V lookup: CDR1 WSHSY, CDR2 SAAADI. The CDR3 sequence is CASSRGIKRSNEKLFF. The CDR3 DNA follows: TGCGCCAGCAGCCGGGGGATAAAGCGGTCTAATGAAAAACTGTTTTTT.

This clone has just one count. Within the sample, other DNA sequences also encode this same CDR3. The gene calls are TRBV30 and TRBJ1-4, with D possibly being TRBD1 (5 bases). The CDR3 is 15 amino acids. Germline V CDR1 and CDR2: GTSNPN, SVGIG (reference sequence). Trimming shortened V by 0 bases and J by 1 base, and 9 bases separated the two germline ends. The CDR3 DNA follows: TGTGCCTGGAGTGTACGGAGGGGAACTAATGAAAAACTGTTTTTT. Its translation is CAWSVRRGTNEKLFF. The complete variable domain, with remaining parts taken from reference TRBV30 and TRBJ1-4, reads SQTIHQWPATLVQPVGSPLSLECTVEGTSNPNLYWYRQAAGRGLQLLFYSVGIGQISSEVPQNLSASRPQDRQFILSSKKLLLSDSGFYLCAWSVRRGTNEKLFFGSGTQLSVL.

Remarks on this clone: Other DNA sequences in the sample encode the same CDR3. The chain couples TRBV30 to TRBJ2-1; D unresolved. CDR3 size: 12 residues. V lost 1 base, J lost 4 bases, and 5 bases lay in between. In germline, CDR1 is GTSNPN, CDR2 SVGIG (reference sequence). This CDR3 is CAWSGDYNEQFF. The CDR3 bases are TGTGCCTGGAGTGGAGATTACAATGAGCAGTTCTTC.

The rearrangement joins TRBV7-3 to TRBJ2-1; D is unclear. The germline CDR1 and CDR2 sequences are SGHTA and FQGTGA. Trimming pared 2 bases from V and 4 bases from J, leaving 6 bases between. The CDR3 is 13 amino acids. This chain's CDR3 is CASSLGLYNEQFF. CDR3 coding DNA: TGTGCCAGCAGCTTAGGTCTATACAATGAGCAGTTCTTC.

This clone was counted once. This chain links TRBV10-3 with TRBJ1-1; D is unclear. CDR1 and CDR2 (germline): ENHRY, SYGVKD. V lost 9 bases and J 3 bases, leaving 14 bases between the germline ends. CDR3 length equals 13 residues. Written as DNA, the CDR3 is TGTGCCATTCGTGTGGGGATGGACACTGAAGCTTTCTTT. Amino acids: CAIRVGMDTEAFF.

The gene calls are TRBV18 and TRBJ2-1; D uncertain. With 6 bases removed from V and 10 bases from J, the gap between germline ends came to 10 bases. This CDR3 comprises 11 residues. Germline V lookup: CDR1 KGHSH, CDR2 LQKENI. The CDR3 region has the DNA TGTGCCAGCTCCCTAAAGTGGGAGCAGTTCTTC. Encoded protein: CASSLKWEQFF.

This chain joins TRBV6-5 and TRBJ1-3; D is possibly TRBD1 (5 bases). Per the germline V gene, CDR1 is MNHEY and CDR2 is SVGAGI. V lost 6 bases, J lost 2 bases, and 11 bases lay in between. This CDR3 comprises 14 residues. Written as DNA, the CDR3 is TGTGCCAGCAGCGCCTCGGGGGCTGGAAACACCATATATTTT. The encoded protein is CASSASGAGNTIYF.

This sequence joins TRBV10-3 and TRBJ1-2; 7 bases line up with TRBD1. Trimming removed 0 bases from V and 8 bases from J; junction bases left unmatched: 6. CDR3 length: 14 residues. The germline gives CDR1 ENHRY, CDR2 SYGVKD. CDR3 bases: TGTGCCATCAGTGAGTCCCGGGACAGAAAGGGCTACACCTTC. The encoded protein is CAISESRDRKGYTF.

This chain uses TRBV6-4 with TRBJ2-5, with D maybe TRBD2 (5 bases). The CDR3 runs 18 residues. The V end was cut by 0 bases, the J end by 0 bases, with 17 bases between. CDR1 MRHNA and CDR2 SNTAGT come from the germline V gene. Here the CDR3 reads CASSDSNGSGGYQETQYF. The CDR3 bases are TGTGCCAGCAGTGACTCGAACGGCAGCGGAGGATACCAAGAGACCCAGTACTTC.

J is TRBJ1-1 and V is TRBV30; TRBD1 matches at 10 bases. The CDR3 contains 16 residues. Germline CDR1 and CDR2: GTSNPN and SVGIG (reference sequence). Trimming cost V 3 bases and J 5 bases; bases outside gene matches: 12. The CDR3 spells CAWSHRDRGMGTEAFF. The CDR3 DNA is TGTGCCTGGAGCCACCGGGACAGGGGAATGGGGACTGAAGCTTTCTTT.

The chain employs TRBV18 and TRBJ2-5; TRBD2 aligns across 12 bases. V shed 3 bases and J 5 bases; nucleotides not matched to a gene: 7. This CDR3 is built from 16 residues. Germline V gene data show CDR1 as KGHSH and CDR2 as LQKENI. For the CDR3, the DNA is TGTGCCAGCTCACCCCTAGCGGGAGGGAGTGAGGAGACCCAGTACTTC. It specifies CASSPLAGGSEETQYF. Complete variable domain (other parts from reference TRBV18 and TRBJ2-5): NAGVMQNPRHLVRRRGQEARLRCSPMKGHSHVYWYRQLPEEGLKFMVYLQKENIIDESGMPKERFSAEFPKEGPSILRIQQVVRGDSAAYFCASSPLAGGSEETQYFGPGTRLLVL.

CDR3: CASSLEWVYNEQFF. The CDR3 coding sequence is TGCGCCAGCAGCTTGGAGTGGGTCTACAATGAGCAGTTCTTC. This chain joins TRBV5-1 and TRBJ2-1; D is undetermined. This CDR3 spans 14 amino acids. The germline V gene has CDR1 SGHRS and CDR2 YFSETQ. V was pared by 0 bases and J by 3 bases, with 7 bases between.

The chain couples TRBV19 to TRBJ1-1; D not resolved. The CDR3 totals 14 residues. V gave up 5 bases and J gave up 4 bases, with 14 bases separating them. Germline V gives CDR1 LNHDA, CDR2 SQIVND (reference sequence). The CDR3 region is CASSFPTAGTEAFF. For the CDR3, the DNA is TGTGCCAGTAGTTTTCCCACCGCGGGCACTGAAGCTTTCTTT. Full variable domain (rest looked up from reference TRBV19 and TRBJ1-1): DGGITQSPKYLFRKEGQNVTLSCEQNLNHDAMYWYRQDPGQGLRLIYYSQIVNDFQKGDIAEGYSVSREKKESFPLTVTSAQKNPTAFYLCASSFPTAGTEAFFGQGTRLTVV.

The chain is built from TRBV29-1 and TRBJ2-5; TRBD2 aligns across 7 bases. The CDR3 loop spans 13 amino acids. V shed 8 bases and J 4 bases; nucleotides not matched to a gene: 10. CDR1 SQVTM and CDR2 ANQGSEA come from the germline V gene. CDR3 sequence (DNA): TGCAGCTCCGCGGGGGAGGGAATAGAGACCCAGTACTTC. Amino acid sequence: CSSAGEGIETQYF.

This chain uses TRBV7-8 with TRBJ1-1; perhaps TRBD1 as D (6 bases). CDR1 and CDR2 from the germline V gene are SGHVS and FQNEAQ. V lost 1 base and J 11 bases, leaving 11 bases between the germline ends. The CDR3 length is 12 residues. The CDR3 bases are TGTGCCAGCAGCTTAGTGGGGGCGGCGGCTTTCTTT. It yields the protein CASSLVGAAAFF.

This chain links TRBV28 with TRBJ2-7; D tentatively fits TRBD1 or TRBD2 (5 bases each). Trimming took off 3 bases at V and 2 bases at J, with 11 bases between the two ends. The length of the CDR3 is 14 residues. The germline V gene encodes CDR1 MDHEN and CDR2 SYDVKM. CDR3 nucleotides: TGTGCCAGCAGTTTCCGGGGCGTTACCTACGAGCAGTACTTC. This translates into CASSFRGVTYEQYF. The entire variable domain, with the rest obtained from reference TRBV28 and TRBJ2-7, is as follows: DVKVTQSSRYLVKRTGEKVFLECVQDMDHENMFWYRQDPGLGLRLIYFSYDVKMKEKGDIPEGYSVSREKKERFSLILESASTNQTSMYLCASSFRGVTYEQYFGPGTRLTVT.

The table lists this clone with a few counts. The chain combines TRBV7-8 with TRBJ1-1; 11 positions match TRBD1. The germline V gene encodes CDR1 SGHVS and CDR2 FQNEAQ. This CDR3 has 16 residues. The trim removed 5 bases at V and 5 bases at J, leaving 10 bases unmatched. The CDR3 DNA sequence: TGTGCCAGCAGCCCGTGGACAGGGGGCGCCGGTACTGAAGCTTTCTTT. Its protein is CASSPWTGGAGTEAFF.